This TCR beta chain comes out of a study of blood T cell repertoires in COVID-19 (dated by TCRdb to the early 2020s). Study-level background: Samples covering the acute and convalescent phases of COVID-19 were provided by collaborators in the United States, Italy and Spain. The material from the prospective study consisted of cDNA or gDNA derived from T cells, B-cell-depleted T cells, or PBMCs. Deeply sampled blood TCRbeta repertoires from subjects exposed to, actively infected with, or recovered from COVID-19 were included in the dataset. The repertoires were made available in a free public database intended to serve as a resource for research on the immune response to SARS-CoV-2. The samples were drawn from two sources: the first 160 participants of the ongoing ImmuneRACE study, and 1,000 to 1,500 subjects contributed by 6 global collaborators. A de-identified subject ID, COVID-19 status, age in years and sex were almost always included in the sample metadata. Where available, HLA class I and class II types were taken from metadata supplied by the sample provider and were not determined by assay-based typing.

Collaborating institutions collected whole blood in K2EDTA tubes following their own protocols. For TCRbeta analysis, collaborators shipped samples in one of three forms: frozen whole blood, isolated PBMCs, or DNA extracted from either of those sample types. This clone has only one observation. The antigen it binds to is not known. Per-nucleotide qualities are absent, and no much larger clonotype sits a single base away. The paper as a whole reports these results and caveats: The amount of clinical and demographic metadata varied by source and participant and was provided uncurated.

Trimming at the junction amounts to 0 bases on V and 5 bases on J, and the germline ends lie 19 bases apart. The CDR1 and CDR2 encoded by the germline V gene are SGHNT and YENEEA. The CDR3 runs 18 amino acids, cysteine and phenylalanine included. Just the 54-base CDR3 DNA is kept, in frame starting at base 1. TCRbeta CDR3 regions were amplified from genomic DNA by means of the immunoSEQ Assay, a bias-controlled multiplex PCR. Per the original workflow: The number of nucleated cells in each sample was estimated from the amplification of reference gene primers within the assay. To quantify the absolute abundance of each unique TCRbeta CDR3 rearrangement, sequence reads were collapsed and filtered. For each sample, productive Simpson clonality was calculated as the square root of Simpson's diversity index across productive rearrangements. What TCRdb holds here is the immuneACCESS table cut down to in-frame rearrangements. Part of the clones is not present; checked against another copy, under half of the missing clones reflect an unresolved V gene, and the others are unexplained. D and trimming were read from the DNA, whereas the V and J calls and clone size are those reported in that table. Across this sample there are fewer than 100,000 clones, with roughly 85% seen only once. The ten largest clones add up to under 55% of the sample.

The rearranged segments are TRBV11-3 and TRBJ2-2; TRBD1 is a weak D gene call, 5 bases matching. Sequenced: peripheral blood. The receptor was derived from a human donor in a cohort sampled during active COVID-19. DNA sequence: TGTGCCAGCAGCTTAGATAGAGTGGGCAGGGAATGGACCGGGGAGCTGTTTTTT. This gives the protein CASSLDRVGREWTGELFF.